These 18 T cell receptor beta chains were all obtained from the same sample, sequenced in a study of CD8+CD57+ T cells in acquired aplastic anemia. CDR3 and TCR beta VDJ profiling relied on genomic DNA as the template. TCRdb redid the calling of the reads with MiXCR, one entry per CDR3 protein. The data contain about 210,000 distinct CDR3 sequences, over 60% of them singletons. Sequenced: sorted CD4+, CD8+, or CD8+CD57+ T cells (not recorded which) from PBMCs. The receptor set was obtained from a human donor in good health.

J is TRBJ1-5 and V is TRBV10-3, with no clear D. The CDR3 length is 11 residues. V lost 8 bases, J lost 0 bases, and 2 bases lay in between. The germline V gene encodes CDR1 ENHRY and CDR2 SYGVKD. The CDR3 sequence is CAIGSNQPQHF. CDR3 sequence (DNA): TGTGCCATCGGTAGCAATCAGCCCCAGCATTTT.

Comments on this clonotype: The junction departs from the called germline gene at one end, perhaps through a read error. The chain recombines TRBV15 with TRBJ2-3; the D is unclear. The CDR3 runs 14 residues. Looked up from germline, CDR1 is LNHNV and CDR2 is YYDKDF (reference sequence). The CDR3 nucleotides read TGTGCCACCAGCAGCGAAGTTTACACAGATACGCGGTATTTT. Protein product: CATSSEVYTDTRYF. The full variable domain, rest sourced from reference TRBV15 and TRBJ2-3, is DAMVIQNPRYQVTQFGKPVTLSCSQTLNHNVMYWYQQKSSQAPKLLFHYYDKDFNNEADTPDNFQSRRPNTSFCFLDIRSPGLGDTAMYLCATSSEVYTDTRYFGPGTRLTVL.

This clonotype occurred many times. The chain couples TRBV2 to TRBJ2-2, with D unresolved. From germline, CDR1 is SNHLY and CDR2 FYNNEI. The CDR3 runs to 13 residues. Trimming took off 8 bases at V and 4 bases at J, with 11 bases between the two ends. The CDR3 sequence is CASLYSLTGELFF. In DNA form, the CDR3 reads TGTGCCAGCCTGTACTCCCTCACCGGGGAGCTGTTTTTT. The full variable domain, with the rest looked up from reference TRBV2 and TRBJ2-2, is EPEVTQTPSHQVTQMGQEVILRCVPISNHLYFYWYRQILGQKVEFLVSFYNNEISEKSEIFDDQFSVERPDGSNFTLKIRSTKLEDSAMYFCASLYSLTGELFFGEGSRLTVL.

This clonotype has a count of ten or more. V usage is TRBV10-3 and J usage is TRBJ2-7, with D maybe TRBD2 (6 bases). Per germline, CDR1 ENHRY and CDR2 SYGVKD. With 7 bases removed from V and 4 bases from J, the gap between germline ends came to 17 bases. The CDR3 spans 14 residues. The CDR3: CAITRAPRGYEQYF. The CDR3 coding sequence is TGTGCCATCACCCGGGCGCCGCGGGGTTACGAGCAGTACTTC.

CDR3 in DNA: TGTGCCAGCAGCCCCTACTCTGGAAACACCATATATTTT. It encodes CASSPYSGNTIYF. V is TRBV7-2 and J is TRBJ1-3; D unclear. Per the germline V gene, CDR1 is SGHTA and CDR2 is FQGNSA. The CDR3 loop spans 13 amino acids. The V gene lost 5 bases and the J gene lost 0 bases, with 5 bases spanning the gap.

V is TRBV25-1 and J is TRBJ1-3; the D is unclear. Trimming took off 3 bases at V and 0 bases at J, with 6 bases between the two ends. Looked up from germline, CDR1 is MGHDK and CDR2 is SYGVNS. The CDR3 is made up of 14 amino acids. CDR3 residues: CASSEERSGNTIYF. Written as DNA, the CDR3 is TGTGCCAGCAGTGAGGAGCGCTCTGGAAACACCATATATTTT. The full variable domain, its missing parts supplied by reference TRBV25-1 and TRBJ1-3, is EADIYQTPRYLVIGTGKKITLECSQTMGHDKMYWYQQDPGMELHLIHYSYGVNSTEKGDLSSESTVSRIRTEHFPLTLESARPSHTSQYLCASSEERSGNTIYFGEGSWLTVV.

J is TRBJ1-5 and V is TRBV20-1, with 7 positions matching TRBD1. With V trimmed by 0 bases and J by 1 base, 3 bases remained unmatched. This CDR3 contains 15 residues. Germline V gene lookup returns CDR1 DFQATT and CDR2 SNEGSKA (reference sequence). The CDR3 sequence: CSARETGVSNQPQHF. The CDR3 nucleotides read TGCAGTGCTAGAGAAACAGGGGTGAGCAATCAGCCCCAGCATTTT.

J is TRBJ2-7 and V is TRBV25-1; D is unclear. This CDR3 contains 14 residues. V shed 6 bases and J shed 7 bases, with 19 bases lying between them. Looked up from germline, CDR1 is MGHDK and CDR2 is SYGVNS. The chain's CDR3 is CASSSPGDRREQYF. The CDR3 DNA reads TGTGCCAGCAGCTCACCGGGCGACCGTCGGGAGCAGTACTTC.

This clonotype was counted at least ten times. This chain uses TRBV7-2 with TRBJ2-5; 8 positions match TRBD1. Losses at the gene ends were 3 bases for V and 2 bases for J; bases not matched to a gene: 8. This CDR3 has 16 amino acids. Germline CDR1 SGHTA, CDR2 FQGNSA. The CDR3 nucleotides are TGTGCCAGCAGCTTTTTAAACCGGGACAGGCAAGAGACCCAGTACTTC. This codes for CASSFLNRDRQETQYF. The full variable domain, rest sourced from reference TRBV7-2 and TRBJ2-5, is GAGVSQSPSNKVTEKGKDVELRCDPISGHTALYWYRQSLGQGLEFLIYFQGNSAPDKSGLPSDRFSAERTGGSVSTLTIQRTQQEDSAVYLCASSFLNRDRQETQYFGPGTRLLVL.

This chain links TRBV27 with TRBJ1-3, with TRBD1 as a possible D gene (5 bases). CDR3 size: 19 residues. The germline gives CDR1 MNHEY, CDR2 SMNVEV (reference sequence). Deletions cut 0 bases from V and 0 bases from J, with 18 bases between. The CDR3 is CASSLSSGGLTYSGNTIYF. As DNA, the CDR3 is TGTGCCAGCAGTTTATCTAGCGGGGGACTGACGTACTCTGGAAACACCATATATTTT.

This chain's CDR3 is CASSLKLEGVREQYF. CDR3 in DNA: TGTGCCAGCAGCTTAAAGCTCGAAGGGGTTCGGGAGCAGTACTTC. This sequence joins TRBV7-3 and TRBJ2-7; D is possibly TRBD1 (5 bases). This CDR3 is 15 amino acids long. The germline CDR1 and CDR2 sequences are SGHTA and FQGTGA. Trimming shortened V by 1 base and J by 7 bases, and 17 bases separated the two germline ends.

This clonotype was recorded once. The V call is TRBV7-6, the J call TRBJ2-7; D perhaps matches TRBD1 (6 bases). The germline V gene has CDR1 SGHVS and CDR2 FNYEAQ. V lost 4 bases and J 5 bases, leaving 12 bases between the germline ends. The CDR3 consists of 13 residues. The CDR3 DNA reads TGTGCCAGCAGCTCAAACAGGGTAGACGAGCAGTACTTC. Its protein is CASSSNRVDEQYF.

Only one count was recorded for this clonotype. The rearrangement joins TRBV6-2 or TRBV6-3 to TRBJ2-7; 9 bases are a match to TRBD2. V lost 5 bases, J lost 6 bases, and 8 bases stayed unmatched. The germline V gene encodes CDR1 MNHEY and CDR2 SVGEGT. There are 14 residues in the CDR3. The CDR3 region has the DNA TGTGCCAGCAGTCTTCGCGGGGGGGCCTCCGAGCAGTACTTC. This gives the protein CASSLRGGASEQYF.

This clonotype was seen a few times. The chain is built from TRBV20-1 and TRBJ1-5; 7 bases map to TRBD1. Trimming cost V 0 bases and J 0 bases; bases outside gene matches: 2. The CDR3 consists of 15 residues. Germline loops: CDR1 DFQATT, CDR2 SNEGSKA (reference sequence). The CDR3 DNA sequence: TGCAGTGCTAGAGACTGGGACAGTAGCAATCAGCCCCAGCATTTT. Translating it yields CSARDWDSSNQPQHF.

The chain combines TRBV19 with TRBJ2-2; the match to TRBD2 covers 9 bases. The V gene's germline CDR1 is LNHDA and CDR2 SQIVND (reference sequence). The CDR3 covers 14 residues. V trimming: 8 bases; J trimming: 4 bases; junction bases outside the gene matches: 5. The DNA for the CDR3 is TGTGCCAGTCGCTTGCGGGAGGGCACCGGGGAGCTGTTTTTT. It codes for CASRLREGTGELFF.

The chain is built from TRBV5-5 and TRBJ2-3; 11 bases are shared with TRBD2. The CDR3 runs 15 residues. V dropped 3 bases and J dropped 6; count of bases not matched to a gene: 6. Germline CDR1 and CDR2: SGHKS and YYEKEE (reference sequence). The CDR3 nucleotides read TGTGCCAGCAGCTGGGTCCCTAGCGGGAGGGATACGCAGTATTTT. Protein: CASSWVPSGRDTQYF.

CDR3 residues: CASSWDGGIQYF. DNA of the CDR3: TGTGCCAGCAGCTGGGACGGAGGCATTCAGTACTTC. This chain links TRBV5-4 with TRBJ2-4; D is perhaps TRBD1 or TRBD2 (5 bases each). CDR1 SGHNT and CDR2 YYREEE come from the germline V gene (reference sequence). CDR3 length: 12 residues. The germline V and J ends were trimmed by 3 bases and 9 bases, with 10 bases remaining between them.

The V and J genes are TRBV15 and TRBJ2-2; D gene uncertain. In germline, CDR1 is LNHNV, CDR2 YYDKDF (reference sequence). V lost 1 base and J 4 bases, leaving 7 bases between the germline ends. The CDR3 is 14 residues long. The CDR3 sequence is CATSRGHSTGELFF. Here the CDR3 DNA reads TGTGCCACCAGCAGAGGGCATTCCACCGGGGAGCTGTTTTTT.